A single sample is the source of the 19 T cell receptor beta chains below, sequenced in a study of early T cells in non-severe SARS-CoV-2 infection. TCRdb used MiXCR to reprocess the 5' RACE reads, holding one entry per CDR3 protein. The data contain tens of thousands of distinct CDR3 sequences, 18% of them seen just once; the ten biggest clones take up approximately 8.4%. Sequencing was performed on whole blood, taken at baseline. These receptors were obtained from an adult who was a healthcare worker with PCR-confirmed SARS-CoV-2 infection or an uninfected control (not recorded which).

This clonotype was counted between two and nine times. The CDR3 nucleotides read TGTGCCAGCACAAAAGAGGCCAGGGCTTACAATGAGCAGTTCTTC. It translates to CASTKEARAYNEQFF. This chain connects TRBV6-1 to TRBJ2-1, with D possibly being TRBD1 (5 bases). Germline CDR1 reads MNHNS; CDR2 reads SASEGT. The length of the CDR3 is 15 residues. Trimming removed 7 bases from V and 4 bases from J, with 17 bases in between.

This clonotype came up a few times. The CDR3 DNA follows: TGTGCCAGCAGCCACGGCAGGTCTAGGGGCTACACCTTC. This encodes CASSHGRSRGYTF. V is TRBV12-3 or TRBV12-4 and J is TRBJ1-2, with D uncertain. The CDR3 is 13 residues long. Trimming took 6 bases from V and 8 from J, leaving 16 bases between them.

This clonotype was found a few times. The gene calls are TRBV12-3 or TRBV12-4 and TRBJ1-2; D possibly corresponds to TRBD1 (6 bases). The CDR3 is 14 residues long. V was shortened by 3 bases and J by 4 bases, with 12 bases between the two germline ends. For the CDR3, the DNA is TGTGCCAGCAGTTTGGACAGTTACACCTATGGCTACACCTTC. Protein: CASSLDSYTYGYTF.

The chain couples TRBV7-9 to TRBJ2-1; D gene ambiguous. Per the germline V gene, CDR1 is SEHNR and CDR2 is FQNEAQ (reference sequence). CDR3 length equals 13 residues. V was clipped by 5 bases and J by 6 bases, with 11 bases between them. The CDR3 coding sequence is TGTGCCAGCAGCGGTTTAGGCAGCAATGAGCAGTTCTTC. Protein sequence: CASSGLGSNEQFF.

The chain uses TRBV7-9 and TRBJ1-6; D call uncertain. V was cut by 5 bases and J by 7 bases, with 12 bases left in between. Per germline, CDR1 SEHNR and CDR2 FQNEAQ (reference sequence). The CDR3 spans 14 residues. The CDR3 DNA reads as TGTGCCAGCAGCCCGACGTCCTGGAATTCACCCCTCCACTTT. Translating it yields CASSPTSWNSPLHF.

This clonotype has a count of ten or more. The chain has TRBV6-1 and TRBJ2-6; D tentatively reads TRBD1 or TRBD2 (5 bases each). Trimming took off 0 bases at V and 1 base at J, with 7 bases between the two ends. Per germline, CDR1 MNHNS and CDR2 SASEGT. CDR3 length: 16 residues. In DNA form, the CDR3 reads TGTGCCAGCAGTGAAGCGAGGGGTTCTGGGGCCAACGTCCTGACTTTC. Translated, it gives CASSEARGSGANVLTF.

This clonotype was counted a few times. V usage is TRBV6-2 or TRBV6-3 and J usage is TRBJ2-1; D uncertain. V was trimmed by 2 bases and J by 5 bases, leaving 4 bases between them. CDR1 and CDR2 (germline): MNHEY, SVGEGT. The CDR3 runs to 12 residues. CDR3 sequence: CASSYTHNEQFF. In nucleotides, the CDR3 is TGTGCCAGCAGTTACACCCACAATGAGCAGTTCTTC.

There are many counts of this clonotype. This rearrangement joins TRBV7-2 to TRBJ2-1; D perhaps matches TRBD2 (6 bases). V was shortened by 3 bases and J by 4 bases, with 10 bases between the two germline ends. Germline values: CDR1 SGHTA, CDR2 FQGNSA. The CDR3 totals 14 residues. CDR3 sequence reads: CASSFAGTYNEQFF. CDR3 DNA: TGTGCCAGCAGCTTTGCGGGGACTTACAATGAGCAGTTCTTC.

This clonotype has just a few counts. The J gene is TRBJ2-7, the V gene TRBV11-2; the D gene is possibly TRBD2 (5 bases). V lost 2 bases, J lost 9 bases, and 11 bases lay in between. Germline V gene lookup returns CDR1 SGHAT and CDR2 FQNNGV. The CDR3 contains 12 residues. The CDR3 sequence is CASSLTRSGQYF. The CDR3 DNA follows: TGTGCCAGCAGCTTAACTAGGTCCGGGCAGTACTTC.

The chain employs TRBV30 and TRBJ2-6, with D unresolved. The CDR3 extends over 16 amino acids. V was trimmed by 2 bases and J by 2 bases, leaving 13 bases between them. The germline gives CDR1 GTSNPN, CDR2 SVGIG (reference sequence). CDR3 sequence: CAWSSVVSAGANVLTF. CDR3 coding DNA: TGTGCCTGGAGTAGCGTAGTTTCGGCTGGGGCCAACGTCCTGACTTTC.

V is TRBV12-3 or TRBV12-4 and J is TRBJ1-6, with TRBD1 as a possible D gene (6 bases). V was trimmed by 6 bases and J by 9 bases, leaving 21 bases between them. The CDR3 totals 16 residues. CDR3 region: CASSTARGPTGSPLHF. The CDR3 DNA sequence: TGTGCCAGCAGCACAGCCCGGGGGCCCACCGGTTCACCCCTCCACTTT.

Here the CDR3 reads CSARDKGVVTEAFF. The CDR3 region has the DNA TGCAGTGCTAGAGATAAAGGGGTTGTCACTGAAGCTTTCTTT. The chain carries TRBV20-1 and TRBJ1-1, with D maybe TRBD1 (5 bases). V lost 0 bases and J 4 bases, leaving 12 bases between the germline ends. This CDR3 is 14 amino acids long. Germline CDR1 and CDR2: DFQATT and SNEGSKA (reference sequence).

The chain joins TRBV6-5 to TRBJ1-6, with TRBD1 matching 9 bases. The CDR3 has 19 residues. J gave up 0 bases and V 5 bases, and 11 bases lay outside the gene matches. CDR1 is MNHEY and CDR2 is SVGAGI in the germline V gene. CDR3 DNA: TGTGCCAGCAGTCCGCTCGAACCGGGACAGGGCTCCTATAATTCACCCCTCCACTTT. Encoded protein: CASSPLEPGQGSYNSPLHF.

This clonotype showed up many times. The genes are TRBV29-1 and TRBJ1-2; D is ambiguous. Trimming pared 5 bases from V and 6 bases from J, leaving 4 bases between. CDR1 and CDR2 (germline): SQVTM, ANQGSEA. The CDR3 has 9 amino acids. CDR3 in DNA: TGCAGCGTTACCGATGGCTACACCTTC. It codes for CSVTDGYTF.

This clonotype showed up just a few times. CDR3 amino acids: CASSATGNIPYEQYF. CDR3 nucleotides: TGTGCCAGCAGCGCAACAGGGAACATCCCGTACGAGCAGTACTTC. The gene calls are TRBV5-6 and TRBJ2-7; perhaps TRBD1 as D (6 bases). Trimming removed 4 bases from V and 4 bases from J, with 18 bases in between. Germline-derived CDR1 and CDR2 are SGHDT and YYEEEE. CDR3 size: 15 residues. The whole variable domain, remainder taken from reference TRBV5-6 and TRBJ2-7, is DAGVTQSPTHLIKTRGQQVTLRCSPKSGHDTVSWYQQALGQGPQFIFQYYEEEERQRGNFPDRFSGHQFPNYSSELNVNALLLGDSALYLCASSATGNIPYEQYFGPGTRLTVT.

The J gene is TRBJ2-7, the V gene TRBV6-6, with 7 bases identical to TRBD1. J gave up 0 bases and V 7 bases, and 6 bases lay outside the gene matches. CDR1 is MNHNY and CDR2 is SVGAGI in the germline V gene (reference sequence). This CDR3 is built from 14 residues. The CDR3 nucleotides read TGTGCCAGCACCGTACAGGGGTCCTCCTACGAGCAGTACTTC. Amino acid sequence: CASTVQGSSYEQYF.

Ten or more counts support this clonotype. The rearrangement links TRBV11-2 to TRBJ1-3, with 8 bases identical to TRBD1. The trim removed 3 bases at V and 0 bases at J, leaving 4 bases unmatched. The CDR3 loop spans 16 amino acids. Germline CDR1 reads SGHAT; CDR2 reads FQNNGV. The CDR3 DNA sequence: TGTGCCAGCAGCTTCGACAGGGGCGTCTCTGGAAACACCATATATTTT. This codes for CASSFDRGVSGNTIYF.

This clonotype was counted between two and nine times. V gene TRBV6-2 or TRBV6-3 combines with J gene TRBJ2-2; D call uncertain. Germline V gives CDR1 MNHEY, CDR2 SVGEGT. With 4 bases removed from V and 6 bases from J, the gap between germline ends came to 6 bases. The CDR3 has 12 amino acids. DNA of the CDR3: TGTGCCAGCAGTTGGGTCGCCGGGGAGCTGTTTTTT. Protein product: CASSWVAGELFF.

The rearrangement joins TRBV21-1 to TRBJ2-7; the DNA was not compared with TRBD1, the D call given in the table. TRBV21-1 is a pseudogene. The CDR3 consists of 14 residues. As DNA, the CDR3 is TGTGCCAGCAGCTCTCGACAGGGCGGGAACGAGCAGTACTTC. Encoded protein: CASSSRQGGNEQYF.